This T cell receptor beta chain originates from a study of cytomegalovirus exposure and HLA in healthy donors. Notes on this clone: As yet, its antigen is unknown.

Findings and limits, study-wide: In terms of immune exposure information, only CMV serostatus was available. Across donors, most TCRs were seen rarely, yet some public ones were widespread.

PCR employed 60 Vbeta and 13 Jbeta primers. The table came from immunoSEQ multiplex PCR; TCRdb's copy has only in-frame clones and leaves some out. There are around 130,000 clones in the sample; 84% occur only once, and 2% to 3% lies in the top ten. Germline CDR1 reads LNHNV; CDR2 reads YYDKDF (reference sequence). Germline trimming cut 9 bases from V and 2 bases from J; bases unmatched to any gene: 10. The length of the CDR3 is 15 residues. The source is a man over 45 in good health and CMV-seronegative. V gene TRBV15 combines with J gene TRBJ2-7; 10 bases map to TRBD1. Material: PBMCs. The CDR3 here is CATQSGQGLTYEQYF. As DNA, the CDR3 is TGTGCCACTCAGTCGGGACAGGGGCTCACCTACGAGCAGTACTTC.